Listed here are 10 T cell receptor beta chains from one sample, sequenced in a study of T and B cells in COVID-19 patients. BIOMED2 TRB-A/B primer pools were used in multiplex TRB PCR. TCRdb passed the multiplex PCR reads through MiXCR, listing each CDR3 protein once. Of around 30,000 distinct CDR3 sequences in the sample, around a third were seen once. TRB was amplified from about 260-540 ng of blood genomic DNA. Material: blood. The receptors shown here come from a human donor who had recovered from COVID-19.

As concerns this clonotype: Being one base from a much bigger clone, this may be a read error. V and J are TRBV29-1 and TRBJ2-5; TRBD2 matches at 9 bases. Germline V gene data show CDR1 as SQVTM and CDR2 as ANQGSEA. The CDR3 covers 14 residues. J was trimmed by 11 bases and V by 5 bases; bases with no gene match: 15. CDR3 nucleotide sequence: TGCAGCGTTTTGAGCGGGAGGTCTTACAATGAGCAGTACTTC. Amino acid sequence: CSVLSGRSYNEQYF.

This clonotype was detected only a few times. Relative to the germline gene, one junction end is altered; a read error may explain this. The V and J genes are TRBV4-3 and TRBJ2-1; 9 nucleotides align to TRBD2. Per germline, CDR1 LGHNA and CDR2 YSLEER. This CDR3 contains 16 residues. This CDR3 reads CASSQVLREGVNEQFF. Here the CDR3 DNA reads TGTGCCAGCAGCCAAGTCTTGCGGGAGGGGGTCAATGAGCAGTTCTTC.

Many counts were recorded for this clonotype. The genes are TRBV19 and TRBJ1-4; D gene ambiguous. This CDR3 contains 15 residues. From germline, CDR1 is LNHDA and CDR2 SQIVND (reference sequence). Trimming pared 5 bases from V and 0 bases from J, leaving 10 bases between. Here the CDR3 DNA reads TGTGCCAGTAGTCTTAAAGATGCAACTAATGAAAAACTGTTTTTT. It is translated as CASSLKDATNEKLFF.

This clonotype is labeled medium-sized. The chain has TRBV19 and TRBJ2-3, with TRBD2 identical over 7 bases. This CDR3 has 13 amino acids. Germline-derived CDR1 and CDR2 are LNHDA and SQIVND (reference sequence). Trimming removed 9 bases from V and 2 bases from J; junction bases left unmatched: 5. The CDR3 nucleotides are TGTGCCAGCCGACTAGCTTCCACAGATACGCAGTATTTT. Translation: CASRLASTDTQYF.

This clonotype was observed a handful of times. One end of the junction is discordant with germline, which a read error may explain. V gene TRBV18 combines with J gene TRBJ2-7; D might be TRBD2 (6 bases). CDR1 and CDR2 (germline): KGHSH, LQKENI. The CDR3 spans 13 residues. CDR3 region: CASSAPGVSEQYF. In nucleotides, the CDR3 is TGTGCCAGCTCAGCACCGGGGGTAAGCGAGCAGTACTTC.

The chain joins TRBV7-2 to TRBJ2-5; weak D call: TRBD1 (8 bases). The CDR3 has 14 amino acids. The germline V gene encodes CDR1 SGHTA and CDR2 FQGNSA. V lost 7 bases and J lost 2, with 14 bases in between. The CDR3 sequence is CASIGRDRQETQYF. In DNA form, the CDR3 reads TGTGCCAGCATTGGGAGGGACAGGCAAGAGACCCAGTACTTC.

This clonotype was counted ten times or more. The chain recombines TRBV29-1 with TRBJ1-3; tentative D call: TRBD1 (5 bases). CDR3 length equals 14 residues. Germline assignment: CDR1 SQVTM and CDR2 ANQGSEA. Trimming stripped 1 base from V and 0 bases from J, with 7 bases between. CDR3 sequence: CSVEAGFSGNTIYF. The CDR3 nucleotides read TGCAGCGTTGAAGCAGGGTTCTCTGGAAACACCATATATTTT.

A word on this clonotype: The germline gene is not matched at one end of the junction; a read error may be the cause. The V call is TRBV27, the J call TRBJ1-1; maybe TRBD1 (6 bases). This CDR3 is built from 13 residues. The germline V gene encodes CDR1 MNHEY and CDR2 SMNVEV (reference sequence). CDR3 loop: CASSLQGRTGAFF. CDR3 nucleotides: TGTGCCAGCAGTTTGCAGGGGCGCACTGGAGCTTTCTTT.

The gene calls are TRBV2 and TRBJ2-6; D remains unclear. With 6 bases removed from V and 1 base from J, the gap between germline ends came to 4 bases. This CDR3 has 13 amino acids. Per the germline V gene, CDR1 is SNHLY and CDR2 is FYNNEI. The CDR3 sequence: CASSQSGANVLTF. The CDR3 DNA reads TGTGCCAGCAGCCAATCTGGGGCCAACGTCCTGACTTTC. Filled out from reference TRBV2 and TRBJ2-6, the complete variable domain reads EPEVTQTPSHQVTQMGQEVILRCVPISNHLYFYWYRQILGQKVEFLVSFYNNEISEKSEIFDDQFSVERPDGSNFTLKIRSTKLEDSAMYFCASSQSGANVLTFGAGSRLTVL.

The chain employs TRBV12-3 or TRBV12-4 and TRBJ1-5; 7 positions match TRBD1. Trimming at V came to 5 bases and at J to 0 bases, leaving 7 bases not matched to a gene. The CDR3 is 16 amino acids. CDR3 nucleotides: TGTGCCAGCAGTCCTGAGACAGGGCCTAGCAATCAGCCCCAGCATTTT. It translates to CASSPETGPSNQPQHF.